This note documents a single T cell receptor (beta chain) sequence. CDR1 and CDR2 from the germline V gene are SGHAT and FQNNGV. The CDR3 covers 14 residues. The V end was cut by 5 bases, the J end by 9 bases, with 17 bases between. The sample comes from a study of blood T cell repertoires in COVID-19. Using immunoSEQ multiplex PCR, the repertoire was profiled, and TCRdb retains in-frame clones only, with some absent. The sample lists approximately 220,000 clones; around nine tenths were seen once. This sequence joins TRBV11-2 and TRBJ2-1; D uncertain. Sequencing input: peripheral blood. The TCR originated in a man in his sixties who had recovered from COVID-19. The CDR3 DNA is TGTGCCAGCAGCACCCTGAACTCGAAATTTGAGCAGTTCTTC. It codes for CASSTLNSKFEQFF.